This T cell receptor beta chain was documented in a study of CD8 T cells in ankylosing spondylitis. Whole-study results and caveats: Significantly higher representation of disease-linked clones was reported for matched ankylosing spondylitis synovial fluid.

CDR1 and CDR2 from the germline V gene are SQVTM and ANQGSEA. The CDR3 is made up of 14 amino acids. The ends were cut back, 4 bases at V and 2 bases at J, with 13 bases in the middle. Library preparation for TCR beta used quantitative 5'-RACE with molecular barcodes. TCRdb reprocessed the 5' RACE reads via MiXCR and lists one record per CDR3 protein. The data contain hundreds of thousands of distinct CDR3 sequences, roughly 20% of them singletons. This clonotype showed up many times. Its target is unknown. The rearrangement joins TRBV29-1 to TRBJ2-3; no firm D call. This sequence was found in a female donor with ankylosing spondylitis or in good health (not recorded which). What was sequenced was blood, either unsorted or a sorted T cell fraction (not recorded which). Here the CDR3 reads CSVALNLATDTQYF. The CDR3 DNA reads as TGCAGCGTTGCACTGAACCTTGCCACAGATACGCAGTATTTT.